This is a list of T cell receptor beta chains from one sample in a study of T cell changes during pregnancy in multiple sclerosis. TCRdb's table, derived via immunoSEQ multiplex PCR, lists solely in-frame clones and lacks some. The repertoire includes tens of thousands of clones, roughly 92% of them detected once, and roughly 0.7% sits in the top ten. The sequencing used CD4+ T cells from peripheral blood mononuclear cells, collected in the first trimester of pregnancy. These receptors all come from a female donor with multiple sclerosis, enrolled in a pregnancy study. Both conserved end residues are trimmed from each CDR3.

TRBJ1-1 TRBV11-2 ASSYNKGGAF
TRBJ2-1 TRBV6-6 ASRDSGVNEQF
TRBJ2-1 TRBV6-5 ASSDSLGQF
TRBJ2-1 TRBV6-5 ASSYGGTSVNEQF
TRBJ1-1 TRBV9 ASSVAGQGEAF
TRBJ2-7 TRBV2 VSGGVSYEQY
TRBJ1-2 TRBV6-5 ASSYRPADLYGYT
TRBJ2-7 TRBV9 ASSEGRLARNEQY
TRBJ2-5 TRBV27 ASKRLAGAETQY
TRBJ1-1 TRBV6-6 ASRRDRGPGTEAF
TRBJ2-7 TRBV28 ASSFSRVSYEQY
TRBJ1-2 TRBV4-3 ASSQAPKGAGLFYGYT
TRBJ2-7 TRBV5-1 ASKLAGGPYEQY
TRBJ2-5 TRBV25-1 ASWGSGRGPETQY
TRBJ2-3 TRBV29-1 SVALTDTQY
TRBJ1-3 TRBV7-2 ASSLVHRSSGNTIY
TRBJ1-4 TRBV28 ASSFMGMGHL
TRBJ2-7 TRBV21-1 ASSFRQGPYYEQY
TRBJ1-1 TRBV29-1 SGTGTGVNTEAF
TRBJ2-3 TRBV19 ASSARITGGGTDTQY
TRBJ2-1 TRBV19 ASSIPAGGYNEQF
TRBJ2-1 TRBV14 ASSQDPSGRAYNEQF
TRBJ2-1 TRBV7-9 ASSPTPTGVDEQF
TRBJ2-7 TRBV9 ASSVGGRGYEQY